This T cell receptor beta chain was retrieved from a study of CD8 T cells in ankylosing spondylitis. J gave up 5 bases and V 3 bases, and 17 bases lay outside the gene matches. The CDR3 loop spans 18 amino acids. Germline V gives CDR1 SGHRS, CDR2 YFSETQ. Quantitative barcoded 5'-RACE was used to prepare TCR beta libraries. TCRdb independently ran MiXCR on the 5' RACE reads; one entry per CDR3 protein. Among around 440,000 distinct CDR3 sequences listed, roughly a sixth were seen once. Turning to this clonotype: Its cognate antigen is unknown. Because it lacks the conserved phenylalanine or tryptophan at the end, this CDR3 is likely a read error.

Study-level results: Clones linked to the disease showed a CD8+ phenotype. They occurred at relatively low frequencies in peripheral blood. There was a TCR beta motif, made of several highly homologous variants, that appeared characteristic of ankylosing spondylitis blood.

The source of this sequence is a male donor with ankylosing spondylitis. The chain is built from TRBV5-1 and TRBJ2-1, with 7 bases lining up with TRBD2. Material: blood, either unsorted or a sorted T cell fraction (not recorded which). The CDR3 sequence: CASSWGVAGPLGNNEQFL. The CDR3 nucleotides read TGCGCCAGCAGCTGGGGAGTAGCGGGCCCCCTGGGGAACAATGAGCAGTTCCTC.